This entry lists 17 T cell receptor beta chains sequenced from one sample in a study of cytomegalovirus exposure and HLA in healthy donors. The PCR ran on 60 Vbeta and 13 Jbeta primers. The protocol was immunoSEQ multiplex PCR, while the TCRdb copy is restricted to in-frame clones and leaves out a portion. Of some 120,000 clones detected, about 80% appear once; the ten largest clones hold over 2.5%. The sample was PBMCs. The receptors were sampled from a male donor in good health and CMV-seronegative.

The sample holds a few counts of this clone. The rearrangement links TRBV11-2 to TRBJ2-2; 7 bases map to TRBD1. This CDR3 spans 15 amino acids. Germline-derived CDR1 and CDR2 are SGHAT and FQNNGV. Trimming removed 7 bases from V and 3 bases from J; junction bases left unmatched: 8. This CDR3 is CASIRTGVYTGELFF. The CDR3 coding sequence is TGTGCCAGCATCCGTACAGGGGTTTACACCGGGGAGCTGTTTTTT.

The chain couples TRBV6-6 to TRBJ1-1; 8 nucleotides align to TRBD1. This CDR3 is 15 amino acids long. The V gene's germline CDR1 is MNHNY and CDR2 SVGAGI (reference sequence). Trimming cost V 4 bases and J 3 bases; bases outside gene matches: 7. CDR3 in amino acids: CASSSSPQGDTEAFF. The CDR3 DNA sequence: TGTGCCAGCAGTTCGTCCCCACAGGGGGACACTGAAGCTTTCTTT.

The gene calls are TRBV2 and TRBJ2-7; the D gene is possibly TRBD2 (6 bases). Looked up from germline, CDR1 is SNHLY and CDR2 is FYNNEI. Trimming removed 7 bases from V and 5 bases from J, with 18 bases in between. The CDR3 has 14 amino acids. The CDR3 here is CASIKEGRPHEQYF. The CDR3 bases are TGTGCCAGCATAAAGGAGGGTCGCCCTCACGAGCAGTACTTC.

This clone showed up just a few times. This chain connects TRBV5-4 to TRBJ1-4, with unresolved D. CDR1 SGHNT and CDR2 YYREEE come from the germline V gene (reference sequence). This CDR3 has 15 amino acids. V was shortened by 0 bases and J by 7 bases, with 13 bases between the two germline ends. Here the CDR3 reads CASSLGQAQPEKLFF. DNA for the CDR3: TGTGCCAGCAGCTTGGGGCAGGCCCAACCTGAAAAACTGTTTTTT.

V and J are TRBV19 and TRBJ2-7; 8 nucleotides match TRBD1. V lost 4 bases and J lost 3; bases outside the gene matches: 5. Germline-derived CDR1 and CDR2 are LNHDA and SQIVND (reference sequence). This CDR3 is 14 amino acids long. The CDR3 DNA is TGTGCCAGTAGTAACCAGGGGGCGTTCTACGAGCAGTACTTC. Translating gives CASSNQGAFYEQYF.

CDR3 residues: CASSATSGPSYEQYF. The CDR3 DNA reads TGTGCCAGCAGCGCAACTAGCGGACCCTCCTACGAGCAGTACTTC. V and J are TRBV6-1 and TRBJ2-7, with 8 bases identical to TRBD2. The CDR3 covers 15 residues. Germline CDR1 MNHNS, CDR2 SASEGT. Trimming at V came to 6 bases and at J to 0 bases, leaving 7 bases not matched to a gene.

The rearrangement joins TRBV15 to TRBJ2-7; possibly TRBD2 for D (5 bases). V was shortened by 0 bases and J by 4 bases, with 7 bases between the two germline ends. CDR3 length: 13 amino acids. Germline values: CDR1 LNHNV, CDR2 YYDKDF (reference sequence). The CDR3 sequence is CATSRDTGYEQYF. The CDR3 bases are TGTGCCACCAGCAGAGATACGGGGTACGAGCAGTACTTC.

The rearrangement joins TRBV4-1 to TRBJ1-5; 7 bases map to TRBD1. The ends lost 4 bases at V and 1 base at J; junction bases unmatched: 7. Germline values: CDR1 MGHRA, CDR2 YSYEKL. The length of the CDR3 is 16 residues. In DNA, the CDR3 is TGCGCCAGCAGCCCAACAGGGGCGAAGAGCAATCAGCCCCAGCATTTT. Translation: CASSPTGAKSNQPQHF.

This sequence joins TRBV6-5 and TRBJ1-1, with 7 bases that match TRBD1. V was clipped by 2 bases and J by 2 bases; unmatched bases: 8. CDR3 length: 16 amino acids. Germline CDR1 is MNHEY and CDR2 is SVGAGI. CDR3 region: CASSYKPGGLNTEAFF. CDR3 nucleotides: TGTGCCAGCAGTTACAAGCCAGGGGGACTTAACACTGAAGCTTTCTTT.

This clone has a single count. The rearrangement joins TRBV6-5 to TRBJ1-1, with a possible D match to TRBD1 (6 bases). The length of the CDR3 is 14 residues. CDR1 is MNHEY, CDR2 SVGAGI, per germline. V gave up 6 bases and J gave up 4 bases, with 15 bases separating them. CDR3 sequence reads: CASRSGAGGTEAFF. Written as DNA, the CDR3 is TGTGCCAGCAGGTCAGGGGCGGGGGGCACTGAAGCTTTCTTT.

In this sample, this clone turned up a few times. The rearrangement uses TRBV7-2 and TRBJ2-3, with D possibly being TRBD1 (6 bases). In germline, CDR1 is SGHTA, CDR2 FQGNSA. The CDR3 spans 14 residues. V lost 5 bases and J lost 7, with 16 bases in between. DNA of the CDR3: TGTGCCAGCAGCCCGAGGGCAGGGGCGCATACGCAGTATTTT. Protein sequence: CASSPRAGAHTQYF.

The V call is TRBV18, the J call TRBJ1-1, with no clear D. Germline CDR1 and CDR2: KGHSH and LQKENI. V was pared by 6 bases and J by 0 bases, with 17 bases between. The CDR3 is 16 residues long. The CDR3 loop reads CASSPGRVGVNTEAFF. In DNA form, the CDR3 reads TGTGCCAGCTCGCCCGGGAGGGTCGGGGTGAACACTGAAGCTTTCTTT.

This chain uses TRBV6-1 with TRBJ1-1; the D gene is possibly TRBD1 (6 bases). The CDR3 is made up of 16 amino acids. Germline CDR1 is MNHNS and CDR2 is SASEGT. Trimming pared 2 bases from V and 3 bases from J, leaving 16 bases between. The CDR3 loop is CASSETGWVVDTEAFF. CDR3 bases: TGTGCCAGCAGTGAAACAGGGTGGGTTGTGGACACTGAAGCTTTCTTT.

The CDR3 bases are TGCGCCAGCAGCTTGGAAATCTCAACAGGTGAAAAACTGTTTTTT. Encoded protein: CASSLEISTGEKLFF. V usage is TRBV5-1 and J usage is TRBJ1-4, with TRBD1 as a possible D gene (5 bases). The V gene's germline CDR1 is SGHRS and CDR2 YFSETQ. This CDR3 spans 15 amino acids. The ends were cut back, 0 bases at V and 7 bases at J, with 13 bases in the middle.

V is TRBV5-1 and J is TRBJ1-2, with a possible D match to TRBD1 (6 bases). Trimming shortened V by 4 bases and J by 6 bases, and 13 bases separated the two germline ends. The CDR3 is 13 amino acids. Germline V lookup: CDR1 SGHRS, CDR2 YFSETQ. CDR3 nucleotides: TGCGCCAGCAGCCGGACAGCAAAAGATGGCTACACCTTC. Residues: CASSRTAKDGYTF.

This clone was found once. Germline is not matched at one junction end, which may reflect a read error. This chain uses TRBV11-2 with TRBJ2-6, with D uncertain. Germline lookup yields CDR1 SGHAT and CDR2 FQNNGV. The CDR3 has 15 residues. The CDR3 region is CASSLAVFEANGLTF. The CDR3 region has the DNA TGTGCCAGCAGCTTAGCTGTTTTCGAGGCCAACGGCCTGACTTTC.

The chain couples TRBV5-1 to TRBJ1-2; D is perhaps TRBD1 (5 bases). Germline V gives CDR1 SGHRS, CDR2 YFSETQ. The CDR3 totals 15 residues. V was pared by 0 bases and J by 4 bases, with 13 bases between. In nucleotides, the CDR3 is TGCGCCAGCAGCTTGGAGGCCAGGGCTAGCTATGGCTACACCTTC. The encoded protein is CASSLEARASYGYTF.